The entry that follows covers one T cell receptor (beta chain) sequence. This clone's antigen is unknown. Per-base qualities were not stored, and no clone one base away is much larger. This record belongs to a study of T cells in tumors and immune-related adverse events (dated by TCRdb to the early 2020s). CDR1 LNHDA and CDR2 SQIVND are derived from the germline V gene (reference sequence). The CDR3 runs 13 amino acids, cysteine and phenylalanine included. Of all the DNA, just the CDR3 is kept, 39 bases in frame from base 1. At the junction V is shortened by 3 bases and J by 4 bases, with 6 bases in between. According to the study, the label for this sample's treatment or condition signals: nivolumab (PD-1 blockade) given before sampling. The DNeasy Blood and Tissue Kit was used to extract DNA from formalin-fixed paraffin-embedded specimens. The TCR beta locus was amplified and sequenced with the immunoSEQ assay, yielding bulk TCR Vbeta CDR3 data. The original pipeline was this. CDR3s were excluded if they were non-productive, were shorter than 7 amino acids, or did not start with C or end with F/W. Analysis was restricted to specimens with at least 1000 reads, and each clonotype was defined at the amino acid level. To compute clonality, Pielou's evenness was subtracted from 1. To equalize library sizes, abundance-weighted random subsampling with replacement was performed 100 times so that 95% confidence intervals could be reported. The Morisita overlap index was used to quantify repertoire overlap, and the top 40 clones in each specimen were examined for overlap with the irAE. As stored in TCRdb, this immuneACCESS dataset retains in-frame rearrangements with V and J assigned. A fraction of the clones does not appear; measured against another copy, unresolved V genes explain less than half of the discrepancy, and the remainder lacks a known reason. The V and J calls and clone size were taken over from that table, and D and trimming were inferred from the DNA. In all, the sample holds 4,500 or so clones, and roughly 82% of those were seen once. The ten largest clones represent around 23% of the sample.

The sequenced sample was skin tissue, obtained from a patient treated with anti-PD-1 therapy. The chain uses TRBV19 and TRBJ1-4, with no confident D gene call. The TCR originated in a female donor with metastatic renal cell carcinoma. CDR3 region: CASSMTDNEKLFF. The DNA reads TGTGCCAGTAGTATGACGGATAATGAAAAACTGTTTTTT.